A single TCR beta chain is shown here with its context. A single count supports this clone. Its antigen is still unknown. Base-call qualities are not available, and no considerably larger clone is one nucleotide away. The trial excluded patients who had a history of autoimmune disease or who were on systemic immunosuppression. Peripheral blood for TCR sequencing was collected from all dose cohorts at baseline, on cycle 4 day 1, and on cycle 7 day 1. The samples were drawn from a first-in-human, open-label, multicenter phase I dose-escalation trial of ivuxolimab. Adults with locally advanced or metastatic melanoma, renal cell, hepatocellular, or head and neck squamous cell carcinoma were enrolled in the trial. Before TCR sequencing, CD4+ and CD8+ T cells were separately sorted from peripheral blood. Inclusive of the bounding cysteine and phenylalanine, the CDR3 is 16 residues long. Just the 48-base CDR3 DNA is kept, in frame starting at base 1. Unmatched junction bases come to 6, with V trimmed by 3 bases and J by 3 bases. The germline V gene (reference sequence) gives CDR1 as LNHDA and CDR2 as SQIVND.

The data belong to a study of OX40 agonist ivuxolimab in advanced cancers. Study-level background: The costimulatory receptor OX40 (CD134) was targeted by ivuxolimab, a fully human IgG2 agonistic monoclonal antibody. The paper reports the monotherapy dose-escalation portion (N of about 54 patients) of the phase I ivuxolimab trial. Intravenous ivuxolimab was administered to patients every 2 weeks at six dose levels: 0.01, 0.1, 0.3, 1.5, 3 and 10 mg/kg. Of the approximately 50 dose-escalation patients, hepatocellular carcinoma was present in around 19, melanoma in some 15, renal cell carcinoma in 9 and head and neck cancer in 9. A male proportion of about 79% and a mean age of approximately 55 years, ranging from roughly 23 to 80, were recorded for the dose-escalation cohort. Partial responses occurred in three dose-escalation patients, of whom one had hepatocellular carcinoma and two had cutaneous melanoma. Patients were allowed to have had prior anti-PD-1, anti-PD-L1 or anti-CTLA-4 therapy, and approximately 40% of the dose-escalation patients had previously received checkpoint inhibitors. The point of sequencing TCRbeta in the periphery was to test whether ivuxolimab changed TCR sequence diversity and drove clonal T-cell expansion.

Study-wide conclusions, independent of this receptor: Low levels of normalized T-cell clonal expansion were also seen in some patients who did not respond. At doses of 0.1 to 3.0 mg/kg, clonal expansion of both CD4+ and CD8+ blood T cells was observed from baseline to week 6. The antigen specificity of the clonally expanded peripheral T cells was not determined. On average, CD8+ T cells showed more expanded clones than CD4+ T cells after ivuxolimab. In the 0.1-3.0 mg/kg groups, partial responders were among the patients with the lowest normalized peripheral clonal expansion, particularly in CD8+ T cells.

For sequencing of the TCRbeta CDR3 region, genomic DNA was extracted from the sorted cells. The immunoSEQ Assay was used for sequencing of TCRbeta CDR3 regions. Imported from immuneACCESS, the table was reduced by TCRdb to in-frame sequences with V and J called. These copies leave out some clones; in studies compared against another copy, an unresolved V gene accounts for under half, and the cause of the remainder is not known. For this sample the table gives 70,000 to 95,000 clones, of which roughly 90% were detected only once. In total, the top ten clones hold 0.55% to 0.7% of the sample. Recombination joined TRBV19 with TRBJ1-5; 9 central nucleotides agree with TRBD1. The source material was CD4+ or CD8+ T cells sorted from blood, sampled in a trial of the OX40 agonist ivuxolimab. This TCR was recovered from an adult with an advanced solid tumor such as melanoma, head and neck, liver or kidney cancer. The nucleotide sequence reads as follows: TGTGCCAGTAGTATCCGTACAGGGGGCCTCAATCAGCCCCAGCATTTT. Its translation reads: CASSIRTGGLNQPQHF.